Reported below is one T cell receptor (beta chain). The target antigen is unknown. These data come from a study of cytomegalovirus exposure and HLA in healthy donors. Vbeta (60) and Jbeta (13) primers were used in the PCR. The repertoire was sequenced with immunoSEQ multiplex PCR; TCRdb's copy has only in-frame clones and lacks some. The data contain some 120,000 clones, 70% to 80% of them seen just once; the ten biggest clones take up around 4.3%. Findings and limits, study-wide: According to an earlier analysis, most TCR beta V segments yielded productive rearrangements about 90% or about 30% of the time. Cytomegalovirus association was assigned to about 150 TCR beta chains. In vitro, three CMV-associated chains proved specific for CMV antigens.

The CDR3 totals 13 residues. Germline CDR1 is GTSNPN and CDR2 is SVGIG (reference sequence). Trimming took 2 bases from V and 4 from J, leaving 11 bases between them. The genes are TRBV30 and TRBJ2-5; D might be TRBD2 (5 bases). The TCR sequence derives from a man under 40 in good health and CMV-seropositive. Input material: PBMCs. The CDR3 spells CAWSRNGGETQYF. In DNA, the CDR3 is TGTGCCTGGAGTCGAAACGGAGGAGAGACCCAGTACTTC. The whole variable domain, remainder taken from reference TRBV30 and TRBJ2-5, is SQTIHQWPATLVQPVGSPLSLECTVEGTSNPNLYWYRQAAGRGLQLLFYSVGIGQISSEVPQNLSASRPQDRQFILSSKKLLLSDSGFYLCAWSRNGGETQYFGPGTRLLVL.